One and the same sample provided the 8 T cell receptor beta chains below, sequenced in a study of control samples from healthy donors and cancer patients. The repertoire was sequenced with immunoSEQ multiplex PCR; TCRdb's copy has only in-frame clones and lacks some. The sample lists 40,000 to 50,000 clones, less than 95% seen once, with roughly 25% in the top ten. Sequenced sample: blood. Source of these receptors: a man between 60 and 70 years old in good health.

This chain joins TRBV11-3 and TRBJ2-7; tentatively, D is TRBD2 (6 bases). The germline V gene has CDR1 SGHNT and CDR2 YENEEA. CDR3 size: 13 residues. The V and J ends lost 7 bases and 5 bases respectively, with 15 bases between them. The CDR3 DNA follows: TGTGCCAGCACCCCCGATGGAGGGGACGAGCAGTACTTC. Protein product: CASTPDGGDEQYF.

This chain uses TRBV7-3 with TRBJ2-2; maybe TRBD2 (5 bases). CDR3 length: 16 residues. The germline CDR1 and CDR2 sequences are SGHTA and FQGTGA. V gave up 2 bases and J gave up 2 bases, with 12 bases separating them. The CDR3 region has the DNA TGTGCCAGCAGCTTATTTCACGGACTTAACACCGGGGAGCTGTTTTTT. Translation gives CASSLFHGLNTGELFF.

About this clone: This sample includes further DNA sequences coding for the same CDR3. The chain links TRBV11-3 to TRBJ2-7; 10 positions agree with TRBD2. Germline assignment: CDR1 SGHNT and CDR2 YENEEA. The CDR3 contains 14 residues. The junction had 2 bases not matched to a gene; V was cut back by 5 bases and J by 1 base. The CDR3 spells CASSLAGDSYEQYF. CDR3 bases: TGTGCCAGCAGCCTAGCGGGGGATTCCTACGAGCAGTACTTC.

The chain couples TRBV6-5 to TRBJ2-7; TRBD2 aligns across 9 bases. The CDR3 runs to 15 residues. From germline, CDR1 is MNHEY and CDR2 SVGAGI. V lost 6 bases, J lost 4 bases, and 10 bases stayed unmatched. The CDR3 sequence is CASRLTSGRIYEQYF. The CDR3 bases are TGTGCCAGCAGGTTAACTAGCGGGCGCATATACGAGCAGTACTTC.

This chain links TRBV7-2 with TRBJ2-5, with 8 bases matching TRBD2. The trim removed 2 bases at V and 2 bases at J, leaving 4 bases unmatched. CDR3 size: 15 residues. Germline values: CDR1 SGHTA, CDR2 FQGNSA. The chain's CDR3 is CASSLLAGLQETQYF. DNA of the CDR3: TGTGCCAGCAGCTTACTAGCGGGCCTACAAGAGACCCAGTACTTC.

The chain couples TRBV9 to TRBJ1-1; D not resolved. Germline V lookup: CDR1 SGDLS, CDR2 YYNGEE. CDR3 size: 13 residues. The V end was cut by 6 bases, the J end by 0 bases, with 9 bases between. The CDR3 is CASTRNMNTEAFF. DNA of the CDR3: TGTGCCAGCACCCGGAACATGAACACTGAAGCTTTCTTT.

The chain employs TRBV18 and TRBJ2-3, with 13 bases fitting TRBD2. The CDR3 covers 16 residues. Germline CDR1 and CDR2: KGHSH and LQKENI. With 3 bases clipped from V and 6 bases from J, the junction kept 6 bases outside the gene matches. The chain's CDR3 is CASSPWTSGSGDTQYF. In DNA form, the CDR3 reads TGTGCCAGCTCACCTTGGACTAGCGGGAGTGGGGATACGCAGTATTTT. Drawing the rest from reference TRBV18 and TRBJ2-3, the complete variable domain is NAGVMQNPRHLVRRRGQEARLRCSPMKGHSHVYWYRQLPEEGLKFMVYLQKENIIDESGMPKERFSAEFPKEGPSILRIQQVVRGDSAAYFCASSPWTSGSGDTQYFGPGTRLTVL.

The chain links TRBV7-9 to TRBJ1-4; D is possibly TRBD1 (6 bases). Germline lookup yields CDR1 SEHNR and CDR2 FQNEAQ (reference sequence). The length of the CDR3 is 16 residues. The ends were cut back, 5 bases at V and 3 bases at J, with 16 bases in the middle. This chain's CDR3 is CASSRKQGAANEKLFF. In nucleotides, the CDR3 is TGTGCCAGCAGCCGTAAACAGGGAGCGGCTAATGAAAAACTGTTTTTT.